This TCR beta chain derives from a study of PD-1 blockade in mismatch repair-deficient tumors. The wider study: Patients had some twelve mismatch repair-deficient cancer types, all previously treated and progressing.

PCR or immunohistochemistry showed mismatch repair deficiency in every enrolled patient. Three pembrolizumab responders had their TCRs sequenced. TCRdb keeps only in-frame clones here, not all; method: immunoSEQ multiplex PCR. The sample yields around 40,000 clones, around 83% seen once. Study-level findings and limits: Rapid post-treatment expansion, then contraction, generally preceding radiologic response, marked tumor-resident clones.

In regard to this clone: Its antigen is not known.

The germline V gene encodes CDR1 SGDLS and CDR2 YYNGEE. This CDR3 region has 18 residues. The V segment lost 0 bases and the J segment 2 bases; nucleotides outside the gene matches: 7. The sequencing used peripheral blood, collected roughly 76 weeks after starting pembrolizumab. The chain carries TRBV9 and TRBJ2-1; 11 positions agree with TRBD2. The clonotype originates from an adult with mismatch repair-deficient cancer. The CDR3 sequence: CASSVGRTSGLTYNEQFF. In nucleotides, the CDR3 is TGTGCCAGCAGCGTAGGTCGGACTAGCGGGCTGACCTACAATGAGCAGTTCTTC.